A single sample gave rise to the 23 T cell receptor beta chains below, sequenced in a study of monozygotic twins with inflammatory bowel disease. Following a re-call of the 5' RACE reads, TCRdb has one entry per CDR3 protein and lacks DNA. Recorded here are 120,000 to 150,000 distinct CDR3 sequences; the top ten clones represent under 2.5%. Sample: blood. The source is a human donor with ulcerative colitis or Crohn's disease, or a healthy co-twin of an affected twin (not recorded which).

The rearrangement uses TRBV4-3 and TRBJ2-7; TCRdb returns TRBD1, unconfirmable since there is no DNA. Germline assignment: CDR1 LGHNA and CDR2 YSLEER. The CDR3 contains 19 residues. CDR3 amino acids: CASSQSTPVGLLVGYEQYF.

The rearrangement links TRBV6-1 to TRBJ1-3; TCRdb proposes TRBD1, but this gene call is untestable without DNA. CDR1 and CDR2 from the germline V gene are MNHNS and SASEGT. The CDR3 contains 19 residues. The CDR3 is CASKSVTGVEGQEKNTIYF.

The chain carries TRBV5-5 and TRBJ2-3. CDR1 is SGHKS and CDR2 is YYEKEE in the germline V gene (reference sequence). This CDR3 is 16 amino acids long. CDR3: CASSLRPSGGTDTQYF.

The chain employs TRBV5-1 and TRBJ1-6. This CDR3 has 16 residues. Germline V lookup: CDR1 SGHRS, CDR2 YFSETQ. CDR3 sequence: CASSLEERALNSPLHF. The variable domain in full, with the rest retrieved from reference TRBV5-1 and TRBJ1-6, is KAGVTQTPRYLIKTRGQQVTLSCSPISGHRSVSWYQQTPGQGLQFLFEYFSETQRNKGNFPGRFSGRQFSNSRSEMNVSTLELGDSALYLCASSLEERALNSPLHFGNGTRLTVT.

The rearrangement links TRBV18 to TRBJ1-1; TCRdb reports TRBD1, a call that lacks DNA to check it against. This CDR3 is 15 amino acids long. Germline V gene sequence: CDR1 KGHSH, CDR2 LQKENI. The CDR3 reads CASSPRQGVNTEAFF. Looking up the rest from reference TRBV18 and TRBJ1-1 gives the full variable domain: NAGVMQNPRHLVRRRGQEARLRCSPMKGHSHVYWYRQLPEEGLKFMVYLQKENIIDESGMPKERFSAEFPKEGPSILRIQQVVRGDSAAYFCASSPRQGVNTEAFFGQGTRLTVV.

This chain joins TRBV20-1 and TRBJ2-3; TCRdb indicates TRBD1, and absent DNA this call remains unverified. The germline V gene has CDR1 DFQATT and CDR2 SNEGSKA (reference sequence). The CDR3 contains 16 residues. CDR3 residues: CSALSPGTGSPDTQYF.

CDR3 protein: CASSQRMATGELFF. The chain couples TRBV7-9 to TRBJ2-2. The CDR3 extends over 14 amino acids. The germline V gene encodes CDR1 SEHNR and CDR2 FQNEAQ (reference sequence). Looking up the rest from reference TRBV7-9 and TRBJ2-2 gives the full variable domain: DTGVSQNPRHKITKRGQNVTFRCDPISEHNRLYWYRQTLGQGPEFLTYFQNEAQLEKSRLLSDRFSAERPKGSFSTLEIQRTEQGDSAMYLCASSQRMATGELFFGEGSRLTVL.

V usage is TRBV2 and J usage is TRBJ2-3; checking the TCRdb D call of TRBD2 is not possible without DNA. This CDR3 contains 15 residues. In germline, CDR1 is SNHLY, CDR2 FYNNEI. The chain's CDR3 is CASMGASGGSDTQYF.

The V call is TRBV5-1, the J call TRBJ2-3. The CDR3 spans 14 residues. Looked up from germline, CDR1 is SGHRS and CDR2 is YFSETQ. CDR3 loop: CASSWGGFPDTQYF.

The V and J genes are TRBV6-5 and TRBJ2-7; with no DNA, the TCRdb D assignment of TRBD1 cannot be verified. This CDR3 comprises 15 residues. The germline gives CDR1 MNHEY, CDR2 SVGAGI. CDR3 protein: CASSYSDRGVHEQYF.

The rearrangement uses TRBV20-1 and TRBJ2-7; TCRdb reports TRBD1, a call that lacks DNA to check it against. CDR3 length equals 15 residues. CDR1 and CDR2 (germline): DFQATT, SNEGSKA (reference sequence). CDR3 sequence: CSARSYRDRGYEQYF.

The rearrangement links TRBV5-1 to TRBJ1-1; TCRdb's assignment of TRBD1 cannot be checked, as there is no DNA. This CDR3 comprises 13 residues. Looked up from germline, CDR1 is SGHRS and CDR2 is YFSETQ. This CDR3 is CASSLGGADEAFF.

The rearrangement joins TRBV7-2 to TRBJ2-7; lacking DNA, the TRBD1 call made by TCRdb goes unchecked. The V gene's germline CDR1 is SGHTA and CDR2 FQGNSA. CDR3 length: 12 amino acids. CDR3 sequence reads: CASSLTGDEQYF.

CDR3 loop: CASTHITGQGASGEQYF. The gene calls are TRBV5-1 and TRBJ2-7; TCRdb picks TRBD1, but there is no DNA to check that call. Germline lookup yields CDR1 SGHRS and CDR2 YFSETQ. The CDR3 has 17 amino acids.

CDR3 residues: CASSYRQVEDEQYF. This rearrangement joins TRBV6-6 to TRBJ2-7; the D call of TRBD2 rests on TCRdb alone, since no DNA is present to check it. Per the germline V gene, CDR1 is MNHNY and CDR2 is SVGAGI (reference sequence). The CDR3 sequence is 14 residues long.

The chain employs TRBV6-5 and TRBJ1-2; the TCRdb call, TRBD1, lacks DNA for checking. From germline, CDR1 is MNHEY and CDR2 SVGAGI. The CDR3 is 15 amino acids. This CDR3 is CASSYPSSTGDGYTF.

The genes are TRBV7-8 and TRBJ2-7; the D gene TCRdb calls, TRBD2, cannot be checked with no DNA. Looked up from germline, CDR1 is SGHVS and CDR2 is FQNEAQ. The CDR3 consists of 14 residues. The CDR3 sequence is CASSLTALTYEQYF.

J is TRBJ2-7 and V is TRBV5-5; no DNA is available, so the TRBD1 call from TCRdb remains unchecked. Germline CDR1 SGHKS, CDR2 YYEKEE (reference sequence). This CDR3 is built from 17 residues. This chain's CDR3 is CASSLDAGYLSSWEQYF.

The CDR3 loop is CASSQVGNTYGYTF. The chain has TRBV4-2 and TRBJ1-2. CDR3 size: 14 residues. CDR1 and CDR2 from the germline V gene are LGHNA and YNFKEQ.

CDR3 residues: CASSLTPKGYEQYF. The chain uses TRBV4-1 and TRBJ2-7. CDR1 MGHRA and CDR2 YSYEKL come from the germline V gene. The CDR3 loop spans 14 amino acids.

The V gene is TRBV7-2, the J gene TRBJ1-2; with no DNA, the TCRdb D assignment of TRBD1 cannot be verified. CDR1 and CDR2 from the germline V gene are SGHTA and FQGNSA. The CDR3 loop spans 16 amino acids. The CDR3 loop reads CASSRTSGTGWQGYTF.

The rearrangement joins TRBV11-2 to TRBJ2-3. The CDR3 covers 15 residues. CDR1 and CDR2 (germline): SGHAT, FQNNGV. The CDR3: CASSVGRASTDTQYF.

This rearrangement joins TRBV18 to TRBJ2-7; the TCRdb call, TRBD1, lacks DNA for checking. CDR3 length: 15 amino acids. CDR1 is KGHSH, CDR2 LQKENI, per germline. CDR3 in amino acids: CASSPTRDTPYEQYF.